This T cell receptor (beta chain) emerged from a study of cytomegalovirus exposure and HLA in healthy donors. Every donor was a healthy person donating bone marrow. Unrecorded immune exposures were likely, despite nominal health at sampling. PCR involved 60 Vbeta and 13 Jbeta primers. TCRdb's table, derived via immunoSEQ multiplex PCR, lists solely in-frame clones and lacks some. The profile shows about 95,000 clones, approximately 70% of them singletons. The length of the CDR3 is 15 residues. V shed 6 bases, J shed 4 bases, and the junction held 5 bases outside the gene matches. The germline V gene has CDR1 LNHDA and CDR2 SQIVND (reference sequence). This clone was detected only a few times.

This chain uses TRBV19 with TRBJ2-7; 14 bases are a match to TRBD2. The sample comprised PBMCs. The receptor comes from a woman between 45 and 60 years old in good health and CMV-seropositive. CDR3 sequence (DNA): TGTGCCAGTAGCCCGCGGACTAGCGGGAGGTACGAGCAGTACTTC. Translation gives CASSPRTSGRYEQYF.